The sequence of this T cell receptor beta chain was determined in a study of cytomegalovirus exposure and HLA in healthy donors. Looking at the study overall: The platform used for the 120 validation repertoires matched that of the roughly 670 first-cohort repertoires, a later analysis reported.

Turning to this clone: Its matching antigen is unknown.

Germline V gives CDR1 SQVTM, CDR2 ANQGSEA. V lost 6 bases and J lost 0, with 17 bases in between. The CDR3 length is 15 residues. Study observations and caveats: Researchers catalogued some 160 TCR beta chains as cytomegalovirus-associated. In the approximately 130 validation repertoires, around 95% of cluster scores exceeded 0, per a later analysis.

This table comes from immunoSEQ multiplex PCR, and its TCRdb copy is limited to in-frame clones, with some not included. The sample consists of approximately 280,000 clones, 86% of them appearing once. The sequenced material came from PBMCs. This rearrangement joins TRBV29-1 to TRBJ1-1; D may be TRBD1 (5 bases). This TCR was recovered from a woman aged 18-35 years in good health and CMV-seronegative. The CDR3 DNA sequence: TGCAGCGTCGTCCGGGACGGGACTTTGAACACTGAAGCTTTCTTT. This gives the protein CSVVRDGTLNTEAFF.